A selection of T cell receptor beta chains follows, all from one sample in a study of shared clonotypes between healthy human individuals. Clones were sequenced by immunoSEQ multiplex PCR, and TCRdb holds only the in-frame ones, with some missing. Among 2,100,000 or so clones, roughly 95% were seen once, and the ten largest hold less than 0.15%. The sample comprised naive CD4+ T cells sorted from blood. These receptor sequences come from a man younger than 35 in good health. CDR3s leave out the opening cysteine and the closing phenylalanine or tryptophan.

TRBV11-2	TRBJ2-7	ASSLDTGEYTYEQY
TRBV11-1	TRBJ2-2	ASSPRQNTGELF
TRBV9	TRBJ2-7	ASSSGLAVPSYEQY
TRBV7-3	TRBJ2-3	ASSPGHTAGTDTQY
TRBV6-5	TRBJ1-2	ATSRGDEGYT
TRBV28	TRBJ1-4	ASSSGSKEKLF
TRBV5-1	TRBJ2-2	ASSSDGNRGSGELF
TRBV5-6	TRBJ1-2	ASSLDVGGYT
TRBV7-3	TRBJ1-1	ASSPDPVVTEAF
TRBV6-6	TRBJ2-3	ASSARGVGDTQY
TRBV7-6	TRBJ2-3	ASSLYGGVEGTDTQY
TRBV5-1	TRBJ2-7	ASSSGQGATSSSYEQY
TRBV7-2	TRBJ2-1	ASSFPTSGRASDEQF
TRBV10-2	TRBJ2-2	ASRETNTGELF
TRBV6-1	TRBJ1-2	ASSEGQANYGYT
TRBV4-2	TRBJ2-3	ASSQKPGLATDTQY
TRBV9	TRBJ2-6	ASSVADDSGALGANVLT
TRBV27	TRBJ2-7	ASSPYGQTYEQY
TRBV7-2	TRBJ2-7	ASSLEGRLPYEQY
TRBV18	TRBJ2-2	ASSLRAGAPNTGELF
TRBV11-2	TRBJ2-2	ASSLDGGALGELF
TRBV4-3	TRBJ1-2	ASSPTAAHDYGYT
TRBV28	TRBJ2-1	ASSLVSSYNEQF